A single sample gave rise to the 24 T cell receptor beta chains below, sequenced in a study of blood T cell repertoires in COVID-19. Some clones are missing from TCRdb's copy, which holds only in-frame ones; the method was immunoSEQ multiplex PCR. The top ten clones hold about 3.3% of a sample with around 64,000 clones, 79% of them seen once. Source material: peripheral blood. The source is a man aged 55-75 years with acute or convalescent COVID-19.

The chain combines TRBV7-2 with TRBJ2-3; 8 bases are shared with TRBD2. This CDR3 comprises 14 residues. Germline loops: CDR1 SGHTA, CDR2 FQGNSA. The junction had 6 bases not matched to a gene; V was cut back by 5 bases and J by 5 bases. For the CDR3, the DNA is TGTGCCAGCAGCCCCACAGCGGGAGTAGATACGCAGTATTTT. Amino acids: CASSPTAGVDTQYF.

The rearrangement links TRBV9 to TRBJ1-6, with TRBD1 matching 8 bases. CDR1 is SGDLS and CDR2 is YYNGEE in the germline V gene. The CDR3 has 14 residues. V gave up 4 bases and J gave up 8 bases; unmatched junction bases: 5. The CDR3 sequence: CASSLLQGDSPLHF. CDR3 nucleotides: TGTGCCAGCAGCCTGCTACAGGGGGATTCACCCCTCCACTTT.

V and J are TRBV19 and TRBJ1-3; no clear D gene. The V gene's germline CDR1 is LNHDA and CDR2 SQIVND (reference sequence). V was clipped by 0 bases and J by 2 bases, with 8 bases between them. The CDR3 spans 15 residues. CDR3 DNA sequence: TGTGCCAGTAGTATAGAGGGCAGTCCTGGAAACACCATATATTTT. This gives the protein CASSIEGSPGNTIYF.

V and J are TRBV5-1 and TRBJ2-1; TRBD1 is a possible D gene (6 bases). Trimming took 4 bases from V and 12 from J, leaving 14 bases between them. CDR3 length: 12 amino acids. The germline CDR1 and CDR2 sequences are SGHRS and YFSETQ. The CDR3 loop reads CASSPDSSMQFF. The CDR3 DNA reads as TGCGCCAGCAGCCCGGACAGTAGTATGCAGTTCTTC.

The gene calls are TRBV24-1 and TRBJ2-2, with 10 bases aligning to TRBD1. The CDR3 has 17 amino acids. CDR1 and CDR2 from the germline V gene are KGHDR and SFDVKD. With 4 bases clipped from V and 0 bases from J, the junction kept 4 bases outside the gene matches. The CDR3 region is CATSDHGTGANTGELFF. As DNA, the CDR3 is TGTGCCACCAGTGACCACGGGACAGGGGCGAACACCGGGGAGCTGTTTTTT.

The chain has TRBV19 and TRBJ1-1; 10 bases line up with TRBD1. V shed 4 bases, J shed 3 bases, and the junction held 11 bases outside the gene matches. The CDR3 length is 17 residues. Germline V gives CDR1 LNHDA, CDR2 SQIVND (reference sequence). Here the CDR3 DNA reads TGTGCCAGTAGTACCAACCCACTAGACAGGGGGCACACTGAAGCTTTCTTT. Its translation is CASSTNPLDRGHTEAFF. Full variable domain (outside the CDR3, taken from reference TRBV19 and TRBJ1-1): DGGITQSPKYLFRKEGQNVTLSCEQNLNHDAMYWYRQDPGQGLRLIYYSQIVNDFQKGDIAEGYSVSREKKESFPLTVTSAQKNPTAFYLCASSTNPLDRGHTEAFFGQGTRLTVV.

The rearrangement links TRBV19 to TRBJ2-1; D is perhaps TRBD2 (5 bases). The V gene's germline CDR1 is LNHDA and CDR2 SQIVND (reference sequence). This CDR3 is built from 19 residues. The V end was cut by 4 bases, the J end by 4 bases, with 26 bases between. CDR3 in amino acids: CASSRRRIAISTFYNEQFF. The CDR3 DNA follows: TGTGCCAGTAGTAGGCGCCGGATAGCGATCTCGACTTTTTACAATGAGCAGTTCTTC.

The chain couples TRBV5-6 to TRBJ1-2, with 10 bases fitting TRBD1. In germline, CDR1 is SGHDT, CDR2 YYEEEE. With V trimmed by 4 bases and J by 5 bases, 11 bases remained unmatched. The CDR3 has 16 residues. CDR3 nucleotide sequence: TGTGCCAGCAGCATCGGACAGGGGGTTCAGTGGTATGGCTACACCTTC. It specifies CASSIGQGVQWYGYTF.

This chain connects TRBV24-1 to TRBJ1-1; D is unresolved. The CDR3 extends over 13 amino acids. The germline V and J ends were trimmed by 2 bases and 2 bases, with 5 bases remaining between them. Germline V gene lookup returns CDR1 KGHDR and CDR2 SFDVKD. CDR3 in amino acids: CATSDYGNTEAFF. CDR3 coding DNA: TGTGCCACCAGTGATTATGGCAACACTGAAGCTTTCTTT.

This chain uses TRBV4-2 with TRBJ2-7, with 7 bases identical to TRBD1. Germline V gene lookup returns CDR1 LGHNA and CDR2 YNFKEQ. The CDR3 loop spans 15 amino acids. Unmatched junction bases numbered 2, after V lost 0 bases and J lost 0 bases. Here the CDR3 DNA reads TGTGCCAGCAGCCAAGAAGGGACAGTCTCCTACGAGCAGTACTTC. It specifies CASSQEGTVSYEQYF.

This chain joins TRBV24-1 and TRBJ2-2; TRBD2 matches at 8 bases. With V trimmed by 4 bases and J by 5 bases, 5 bases remained unmatched. The CDR3 is 15 amino acids. Germline V CDR1 and CDR2: KGHDR, SFDVKD. DNA for the CDR3: TGTGCCACCAGTGAGAGCGGGAGCTGGACCGGGGAGCTGTTTTTT. It codes for CATSESGSWTGELFF.

This clone has just a few counts. The chain combines TRBV21-1 with TRBJ1-5; no DNA check was done on the table's D call, TRBD1. TRBV21-1 is assigned pseudogene status. The CDR3 spans 19 residues. CDR3 amino acids: CASSPKEDWDSHSNQPQHF. CDR3 sequence (DNA): TGTGCCAGCAGCCCCAAAGAGGACTGGGACAGCCATAGCAATCAGCCCCAGCATTTT.

V usage is TRBV5-1 and J usage is TRBJ2-7, with 7 bases lining up with TRBD2. Germline V CDR1 and CDR2: SGHRS, YFSETQ. The CDR3 is 16 residues long. The ends lost 1 base at V and 1 base at J; junction bases unmatched: 8. The CDR3 sequence is CASSLMRLAASYEQYF. DNA of the CDR3: TGCGCCAGCAGCTTGATGAGGCTAGCGGCTTCCTACGAGCAGTACTTC. Full variable domain (remainder filled in from reference TRBV5-1 and TRBJ2-7): KAGVTQTPRYLIKTRGQQVTLSCSPISGHRSVSWYQQTPGQGLQFLFEYFSETQRNKGNFPGRFSGRQFSNSRSEMNVSTLELGDSALYLCASSLMRLAASYEQYFGPGTRLTVT.

The chain recombines TRBV19 with TRBJ1-1, with no clear D. Trimming took 10 bases from V and 2 from J, leaving 11 bases between them. CDR1 is LNHDA and CDR2 is SQIVND in the germline V gene (reference sequence). The CDR3 loop spans 12 amino acids. CDR3 sequence reads: CATQAANTEAFF. Here the CDR3 DNA reads TGTGCCACCCAGGCAGCTAACACTGAAGCTTTCTTT.

The chain uses TRBV12-3 or TRBV12-4 and TRBJ1-2, with 8 bases lining up with TRBD1. The CDR3 length is 12 residues. The V segment lost 3 bases and the J segment 11 bases; nucleotides outside the gene matches: 5. The CDR3, as DNA: TGTGCCAGCAGTTTGGACAGGGTGGGATACACCTTC. Residues: CASSLDRVGYTF.

The chain joins TRBV7-8 to TRBJ1-5; the match to TRBD1 covers 7 bases. V was pared by 2 bases and J by 5 bases, with 6 bases of the junction left unmatched. This CDR3 is 15 amino acids long. Germline CDR1 is SGHVS and CDR2 is FQNEAQ. Here the CDR3 reads CASSLRDRTYQPQHF. The CDR3 DNA is TGTGCCAGCAGCTTAAGGGACAGAACTTATCAGCCCCAGCATTTT.

The gene calls are TRBV9 and TRBJ2-3; TRBD2 agrees at 8 bases. Looked up from germline, CDR1 is SGDLS and CDR2 is YYNGEE. The CDR3 extends over 17 amino acids. Unmatched junction bases numbered 11, after V lost 4 bases and J lost 1 base. For the CDR3, the DNA is TGTGCCAGCAGCACCCCACCGGTCGGGAGGGGCACAGATACGCAGTATTTT. Amino acids: CASSTPPVGRGTDTQYF.

The V gene is TRBV5-4, the J gene TRBJ2-2, with TRBD2 as a possible D gene (6 bases). Per the germline V gene, CDR1 is SGHNT and CDR2 is YYREEE (reference sequence). This CDR3 comprises 19 residues. Trimming left V 4 bases short and J 4 bases short, with 26 bases between. The CDR3 spells CASSPNLLAGLIGTGELFF. DNA for the CDR3: TGTGCCAGCAGCCCGAACCTACTAGCCGGTTTGATAGGCACCGGGGAGCTGTTTTTT.

J is TRBJ2-1 and V is TRBV10-2; 14 bases fit TRBD2. Germline CDR1 is WSHSY and CDR2 is SAAADI. V trimming: 5 bases; J trimming: 10 bases; junction bases outside the gene matches: 10. The CDR3 totals 16 residues. The CDR3 DNA reads TGCGCCAGCAGTCCCTCGGGACTAGCGGGAGATAGGGAGCAGTTCTTC. Encoded protein: CASSPSGLAGDREQFF.

The CDR3 loop reads CASSPYVGGWSPLHF. CDR3 in DNA: TGTGCCAGCAGCCCCTACGTGGGGGGTTGGTCACCCCTCCACTTT. The chain couples TRBV7-2 to TRBJ1-6; possible D gene TRBD1, 5 bases. This CDR3 comprises 15 residues. Germline loops: CDR1 SGHTA, CDR2 FQGNSA. The germline V and J ends were trimmed by 5 bases and 10 bases, with 18 bases remaining between them.

This chain links TRBV6-5 with TRBJ1-6, with D possibly matching TRBD1 (5 bases). The V end was cut by 2 bases, the J end by 10 bases, with 9 bases between. The CDR3 is 13 amino acids. Germline assignment: CDR1 MNHEY and CDR2 SVGAGI. The CDR3 loop reads CASSYGAGSPLHF. The CDR3 DNA reads TGTGCCAGCAGTTACGGGGCGGGGTCACCCCTCCACTTT.

The rearrangement joins TRBV18 to TRBJ1-2; D unresolved. Germline CDR1 and CDR2: KGHSH and LQKENI. This CDR3 is 13 amino acids long. Deletions cut 4 bases from V and 8 bases from J, with 14 bases between. CDR3 bases: TGTGCCAGCTCACTCCTCGCGGGTCGGGGCTACACCTTC. Protein: CASSLLAGRGYTF. Together with reference TRBV18 and TRBJ1-2, the CDR3 gives the full variable domain: NAGVMQNPRHLVRRRGQEARLRCSPMKGHSHVYWYRQLPEEGLKFMVYLQKENIIDESGMPKERFSAEFPKEGPSILRIQQVVRGDSAAYFCASSLLAGRGYTFGSGTRLTVV.

The chain is built from TRBV30 and TRBJ1-3; D unclear. Germline loops: CDR1 GTSNPN, CDR2 SVGIG (reference sequence). V lost 4 bases to trimming and J lost 3 bases, with 7 bases between them. This CDR3 is 12 amino acids long. The DNA of the CDR3 is TGTGCCTGGAAGGGAGTTGGAAACACCATATATTTT. Translating gives CAWKGVGNTIYF.

The rearrangement uses TRBV28 and TRBJ2-3; 7 bases agree with TRBD2. There are 16 residues in the CDR3. The trim removed 6 bases at V and 2 bases at J, leaving 11 bases unmatched. Germline values: CDR1 MDHEN, CDR2 SYDVKM. DNA of the CDR3: TGTGCCAGCAGAAATTTAGCGGGCGAGCCCACAGATACGCAGTATTTT. Amino acid sequence: CASRNLAGEPTDTQYF.